This T cell receptor (beta chain) was sequenced in a study of T cells in Graves' hyperthyroidism and ophthalmopathy. Study-level points and caveats: Before onset, ophthalmopathy was predicted by the model a median approximately 6.6 months earlier. In the blood, most expanded thyroid clonotypes above 0.001 appeared as well.

This clonotype was counted at least ten times. Its antigen is as yet unknown. There were TCR beta CDR3 regions amplified from RNA transcripts. A first-round RT-PCR of the TCR CDR3 used the HTBI primer set. Using its own MiXCR run on the multiplex PCR reads, TCRdb lists one record per CDR3 protein. Counted here are about 600,000 distinct CDR3 sequences, approximately 16% occurring once; the ten biggest clones make up approximately 3.5%. CDR3 length: 17 amino acids. The J segment lost 4 bases and the V segment lost 3 bases, leaving 9 bases of the junction unmatched. Germline-derived CDR1 and CDR2 are MDHEN and SYDVKM. Disease lasting under 3 months, a NOSPECS grade of at least 4, and a Clinical Activity Score of at least 3 were features of the ophthalmopathy patients.

The sample taken for sequencing was blood. The V call is TRBV28, the J call TRBJ1-2, with 12 nucleotides matching TRBD1. The TCR originated in a woman aged 35 to 49 with Graves' ophthalmopathy. CDR3 loop: CASSLGGQGAYAYGYTF. The DNA of the CDR3 is TGTGCCAGCAGTTTGGGGGGACAGGGGGCGTATGCCTATGGCTACACCTTC.